This T cell receptor (beta chain) was recovered during a study of a mutant IDH1 vaccine in newly diagnosed glioma (dated by TCRdb to 2020 to 2022). Regarding the complete study: Eight vaccinations were administered to patients in weeks 1, 3, 5, 7, 11, 15, 19 and 23, corresponding to visits V03 through V10. Vaccination started 4-6 weeks after radiotherapy alone, or was given together with temozolomide cycles in the groups whose treatment included chemotherapy. Longitudinal TCRB deep sequencing was performed for some 25 treated patients wherever samples were available for exploratory analyses. Of the approximately 30 treated patients, 62.5% were male and approximately 38% were female, and the mean age was roughly 40 years. Before enrollment, patients had received standard therapy of radiotherapy alone, temozolomide alone, or radiochemotherapy with temozolomide; most received the combination. Peripheral blood samples were drawn at six visits, namely V03 (baseline), V05, V07, V10, V12 and V13. General conclusions and limits of the study: Selection of PBMC samples for TCRB deep sequencing was based on availability. According to the authors, sample limitations meant that analyses of patient blood samples could not be reproduced. Across multiple MHC alleles, vaccine-induced immune responses were seen in around 93% of patients. No apparent relationship was observed between pseudoprogression and alterations in the top peripheral T cell clonotypes detected by TCRB sequencing.

In the paper's terms, the time point label means: week 11, during vaccination. Every vaccine dose consisted of 300 ug of a 20-mer mutant IDH1 peptide in Montanide, administered subcutaneously together with topical imiquimod. The donors had newly diagnosed IDH1-mutant astrocytomas of WHO grade 3 or 4 that showed loss of nuclear ATRX. The samples were drawn from NOA16, a multicentre, single-arm, open-label phase I trial in Germany that tested a mutant IDH1 peptide vaccine in humans for the first time. The DNeasy Blood and Tissue Kit was used to extract genomic DNA from EDTA blood for TCRB sequencing. Libraries came from the immunoSEQ multiplex PCR assay. Rearranged TCR beta chain sequences were amplified with the hsTCRB Kit following the manufacturer's protocol. TCRB libraries were sequenced on an Illumina MiSeq. In the paper's pipeline: Demultiplexing, trimming and gene mapping were performed with the kit vendor's proprietary platform. TCRdb carries this immuneACCESS record with in-frame sequences only. Its versions omit some clonotypes, under half of them owing to an unresolved V gene in the studies checked, with the rest unexplained. V, J and clone size were drawn from that table, and D and trimming were deduced from the DNA. Here the sample has tens of thousands of clones; 80% occur a single time. 4.5% to 7.5% of the sample lies in the top ten.

The germline V gene (reference sequence) specifies LNHDA as CDR1 and SQIVND as CDR2. The CDR3 holds 14 amino acids from the cysteine to the phenylalanine. Here the CDR3 DNA is all that survives: 42 bases in frame from base 1. Trimming at the junction amounts to 3 bases on V and 4 bases on J, and the germline ends lie 12 bases apart. This clone was recorded a few times. The antigen it binds to is not known. Within one base of it there is no much larger clone, and no base qualities were kept. The sequence links TRBV19 to TRBJ1-2; the D gene cannot be resolved reliably. This clonotype was sampled from a man over 45 with glioma. The sample here was PBMCs, taken from a glioma patient whose treatment included an IDH1 peptide vaccine. The DNA reads TGTGCCAGTAGTATTGCGGGTCCGGGCTATGGCTACACCTTC. Protein translation: CASSIAGPGYGYTF.